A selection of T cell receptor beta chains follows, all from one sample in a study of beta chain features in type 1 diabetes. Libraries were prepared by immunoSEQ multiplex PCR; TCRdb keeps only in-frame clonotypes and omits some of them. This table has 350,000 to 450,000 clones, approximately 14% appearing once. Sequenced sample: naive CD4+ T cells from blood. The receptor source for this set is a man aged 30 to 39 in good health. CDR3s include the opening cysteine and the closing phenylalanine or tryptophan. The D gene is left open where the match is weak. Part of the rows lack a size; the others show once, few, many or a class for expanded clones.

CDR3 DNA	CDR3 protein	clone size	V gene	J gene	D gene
TGTGCCAGCAAGTCTCAGGGGCTACTGAGTTTCACGCAGTATTTT	CASKSQGLLSFTQYF	-	TRBV7-2	TRBJ2-3	-
TGCGCCAGCAGCCAAGATGGCGCGTCCCCTTCGAGAGAGACCCAGTACTTC	CASSQDGASPSRETQYF	few	TRBV4-3	TRBJ2-5	-
TGCAGCGTTTCCGGGACAGAATCCTCCTACGAGCAGTACTTC	CSVSGTESSYEQYF	-	TRBV29-1	TRBJ2-7	TRBD1
TGCGCCAGCAGTAAAACTAGCGGGAGTGCGGCCTACAATGAGCAGTTCTTC	CASSKTSGSAAYNEQFF	few	TRBV4-1	TRBJ2-1	TRBD2
TGTGCCACCAGCAGAGATCCCAGCGGGATTGTCGGGGAGCTGTTTTTT	CATSRDPSGIVGELFF	-	TRBV15	TRBJ2-2	TRBD2
TGTGCCAGCAGCTTCAGCTCCGGCCATCGAGAAGAGCAGTTCTTC	CASSFSSGHREEQFF	-	TRBV7-2	TRBJ2-1	-
TGTGCCAGCACCTTGAAAGGGGCCAACACCGGGGAGCTGTTTTTT	CASTLKGANTGELFF	few	TRBV7-9	TRBJ2-2	-
TGTGCCAGCAGCCCGGGAACCAAAGAGACCCAGTACTTC	CASSPGTKETQYF	few	TRBV9	TRBJ2-5	-
TGTGCCAGCAGTTACGACTATGGCTACACCTTC	CASSYDYGYTF	few	TRBV6-5	TRBJ1-2	-
TGTGCCAGCAGCCGTGACAGGGTTGGGGAGACCCAGTACTTC	CASSRDRVGETQYF	-	TRBV7-9	TRBJ2-5	TRBD1
TGCGCCAGCAGCCAGACTCGTGGGGAAACCCAGTACTTC	CASSQTRGETQYF	many	TRBV4-1	TRBJ2-5	-
TGTGCCAGCAGCCGAACCGGGGAGCTGTTTTTT	CASSRTGELFF	few	TRBV7-9	TRBJ2-2	-
TGTGCCTGGGAGGGACAGTTGAACACTGAAGCTTTCTTT	CAWEGQLNTEAFF	-	TRBV30	TRBJ1-1	TRBD1
TGTGCCAGCGGGAGGAGCACCGGGGAGCTGTTTTTT	CASGRSTGELFF	-	TRBV27	TRBJ2-2	-
TGTGCCTGGAGCCCGCCGGGACAGGGTTATCCCAAAAACATTCAGTACTTC	CAWSPPGQGYPKNIQYF	few	TRBV30	TRBJ2-4	TRBD1
TGTGCCAGCAGCTCTGTTTGGAGGAACACTGAAGCTTTCTTT	CASSSVWRNTEAFF	few	TRBV11-1	TRBJ1-1	-
TGTGCCAGCAGCGTAGTTGCCGTTCCTGAAGCTTTCTTT	CASSVVAVPEAFF	few	TRBV9	TRBJ1-1	-
TGTGCCTGGAGCCCCTTAAGGAGCGGGGTGAAACTCTCCTACAATGAGCAGTTCTTC	CAWSPLRSGVKLSYNEQFF	-	TRBV30	TRBJ2-1	TRBD2
TGTGCCAGCAGCGTAGGGGACAGGGGTGAAGCTTTCTTT	CASSVGDRGEAFF	-	TRBV9	TRBJ1-1	TRBD1
TGTGCCACTTTACTAGCGGGAGTCGACGGGGAGCTGTTTTTT	CATLLAGVDGELFF	-	TRBV7-8	TRBJ2-2	TRBD2
TGTGCCAGCAGTTATGGGGTTAGGAATGAGCAGTTCTTC	CASSYGVRNEQFF	few	TRBV6-5	TRBJ2-1	-
TGCGCCAGCAGCCAAGATTTGGGGATAAATCAGCCCCAGCATTTT	CASSQDLGINQPQHF	-	TRBV4-3	TRBJ1-5	-
TGCGCCAGCAGCCAAGATCCAGCGGGAGGGTATCATGAGCAGTTCTTC	CASSQDPAGGYHEQFF	few	TRBV4-3	TRBJ2-1	TRBD2
TGTGCCAGCAGCTTCGGGACGGGGAATGAAAAACTGTTTTTT	CASSFGTGNEKLFF	few	TRBV11-2	TRBJ1-4	-
TGTGCCAGCAGCGGGGGACCCGGATATGAAGCTTTCTTT	CASSGGPGYEAFF	few	TRBV7-9	TRBJ1-1	-
TGTGCCAGCAGCTTAACAACAGGCCCGGCGGCTAATGAAAAACTGTTTTTT	CASSLTTGPAANEKLFF	few	TRBV13	TRBJ1-4	-
TGTGCCAGCCTGACTAGCGGGGCACAAGAGACCCAGTACTTC	CASLTSGAQETQYF	few	TRBV7-2	TRBJ2-5	TRBD2